This T cell receptor beta chain was sequenced for a study of cytomegalovirus exposure and HLA in healthy donors. Study summary: From HLA-typed donors, an early data release held approximately 85 million unique TCRs. General study results and limits: According to the study, about 180 TCR beta chains were cytomegalovirus-associated.

Use of 60 Vbeta and 13 Jbeta primers characterized the PCR. The data were produced by immunoSEQ multiplex PCR, yet TCRdb's version contains in-frame clones alone and is incomplete. This sample carries some 130,000 clones, 74% of them seen once, and the ten largest clones take roughly 7.2%. This clone was seen once. Its antigen remains unknown. At the time of sampling, donors were nominally healthy, though unrecorded immune exposures were likely. Germline lookup yields CDR1 KGHSH and CDR2 LQKENI. This CDR3 is 18 amino acids long. V was cut by 3 bases and J by 2 bases, with 21 bases left in between. The receptor comes from a male donor in good health and CMV-seronegative. The material sequenced was PBMCs. The gene calls are TRBV18 and TRBJ2-3, with D hard to call. CDR3 bases: TGTGCCAGCTCACCCCAACGCGGCTTACTCGGAACCACAGATACGCAGTATTTT. It is translated as CASSPQRGLLGTTDTQYF.